Below, one TCR beta chain is given with its context. In the study's own analysis: Amplified reference gene primers provided the basis for estimating nucleated cell counts. Clones were sequenced by immunoSEQ multiplex PCR, and TCRdb holds only the in-frame ones, with some missing. V, J and clone size are taken as reported in that table, and D and trimming were inferred from the DNA itself. The table has 180,000 or so clones, about 85% seen once. The sample comes from a study of blood T cell repertoires in COVID-19. CDR3 length: 15 amino acids. The V gene's germline CDR1 is MNHEY and CDR2 SVGAGI. V was pared by 5 bases and J by 1 base, with 3 bases of the junction left unmatched.

The TCR originated in a man between 40 and 49 years old who had recovered from COVID-19. Sequencing was done on a sample of PBMCs or T cells enriched from blood (not recorded which). The rearrangement joins TRBV6-5 to TRBJ2-2; TRBD1 aligns across 8 bases. The CDR3, as DNA: TGTGCCAGCAGTCTGGACAGGGTGAACACCGGGGAGCTGTTTTTT. This translates into CASSLDRVNTGELFF.